This T cell receptor beta chain was documented in a study of shared clonotypes between healthy human individuals. Cells designated naive CD8 were CD45RO-negative and were positively selected for CCR7, with terminally differentiated effector memory CD45RA+ cells excluded. The table came from immunoSEQ multiplex PCR; TCRdb's copy has only in-frame clones and leaves some out. The sample holds over 800,000 clones; 80% to 95% are singletons and the top ten take less than 25%. CDR1 is SEHNR and CDR2 is FQNEAQ in the germline V gene (reference sequence). The CDR3 length is 13 residues. The V and J ends lost 4 bases and 6 bases respectively, with 13 bases between them.

The V and J genes are TRBV7-9 and TRBJ2-7, with a tentative D call TRBD1 (5 bases). The TCR originated in a man younger than 40 in good health. Sequenced: naive CD8+ T cells sorted from blood. DNA for the CDR3: TGTGCCAGCAGCTCCGGCAGGGTGGTCGAGCAGTACTTC. Translation: CASSSGRVVEQYF.